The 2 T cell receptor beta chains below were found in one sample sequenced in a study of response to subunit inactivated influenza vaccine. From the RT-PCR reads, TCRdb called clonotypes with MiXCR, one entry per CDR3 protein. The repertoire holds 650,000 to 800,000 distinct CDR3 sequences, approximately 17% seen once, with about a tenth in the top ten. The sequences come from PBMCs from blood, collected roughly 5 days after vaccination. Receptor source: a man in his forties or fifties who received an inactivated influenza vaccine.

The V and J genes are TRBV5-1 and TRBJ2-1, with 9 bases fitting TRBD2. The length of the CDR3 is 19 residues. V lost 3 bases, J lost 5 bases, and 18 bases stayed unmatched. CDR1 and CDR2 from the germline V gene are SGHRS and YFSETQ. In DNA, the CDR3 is TGCGCCAGCAGCTCAATCCGAGAACTGAAGCGGGAGGTTGACAATGAGCAGTTCTTC. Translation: CASSSIRELKREVDNEQFF.

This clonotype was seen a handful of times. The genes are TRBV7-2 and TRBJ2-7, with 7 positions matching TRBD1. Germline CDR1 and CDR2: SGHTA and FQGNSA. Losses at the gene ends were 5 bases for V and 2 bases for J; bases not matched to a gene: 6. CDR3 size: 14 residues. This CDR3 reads CASSPTTGPYEQYF. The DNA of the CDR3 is TGTGCCAGCAGCCCTACGACAGGGCCCTACGAGCAGTACTTC. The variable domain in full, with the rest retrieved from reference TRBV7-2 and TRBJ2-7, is GAGVSQSPSNKVTEKGKDVELRCDPISGHTALYWYRQSLGQGLEFLIYFQGNSAPDKSGLPSDRFSAERTGGSVSTLTIQRTQQEDSAVYLCASSPTTGPYEQYFGPGTRLTVT.